This T cell receptor (beta chain) was profiled in a study of shared clonotypes between healthy human individuals. Looking at the study overall: CD8 memory received one plate per donor, CD8 naive two, CD4 memory three and CD4 naive three.

Broader study findings: Apart from blood, nothing was sampled; tissue repertoires likely differ.

Sequencing was performed with immunoSEQ multiplex PCR; in TCRdb, only in-frame clones are kept and a portion is missing. This sample carries some 1,600,000 clones, nearly 99% of them seen once, and the ten largest clones take 0.4% to 0.55%. This CDR3 has 13 amino acids. V lost 2 bases and J 5 bases, leaving 7 bases between the germline ends. CDR1 is KGHSY, CDR2 FQNENV, per germline. About this clone itself: Its antigen is as yet unknown.

The sequence came from a man aged 25 to 40 in good health. Sequenced material: naive CD4+ T cells sorted from blood. Subset denoted: CD45RA+ positively selected. The genes are TRBV16 and TRBJ1-5; no reliable D call. The CDR3 DNA reads as TGTGCCAGCAGCCAAGGTCGTGATCAGCCCCAGCATTTT. Residues: CASSQGRDQPQHF.